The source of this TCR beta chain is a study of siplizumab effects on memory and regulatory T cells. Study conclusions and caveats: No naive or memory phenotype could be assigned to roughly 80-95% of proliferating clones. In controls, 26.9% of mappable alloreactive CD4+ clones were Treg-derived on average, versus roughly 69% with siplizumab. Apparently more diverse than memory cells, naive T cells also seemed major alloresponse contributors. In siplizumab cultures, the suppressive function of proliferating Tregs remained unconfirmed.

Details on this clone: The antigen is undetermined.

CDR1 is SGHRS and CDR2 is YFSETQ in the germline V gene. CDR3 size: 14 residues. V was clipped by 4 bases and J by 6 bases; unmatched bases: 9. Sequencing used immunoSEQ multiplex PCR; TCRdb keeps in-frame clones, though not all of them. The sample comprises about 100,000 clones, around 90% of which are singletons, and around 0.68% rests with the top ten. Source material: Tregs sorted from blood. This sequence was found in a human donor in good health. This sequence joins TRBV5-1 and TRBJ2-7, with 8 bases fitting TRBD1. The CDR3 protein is CASSLRDRPFEQYF. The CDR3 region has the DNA TGCGCCAGCAGCCTCCGGGACAGGCCCTTCGAGCAGTACTTC.